The subject of this entry is one T cell receptor (beta chain). What it binds is unknown. The data were taken from a study of shared clonotypes between healthy human individuals. As for the study in general: Serving as donors were two women and a few men, whose ages spanned 18 to 49. Overall study findings and caveats: Represented diversity (both genetic and exposure-history) was limited by the small number of donors.

The V and J ends lost 4 bases and 6 bases respectively, with 16 bases between them. CDR3 length: 15 residues. CDR1 and CDR2 from the germline V gene are MDHEN and SYDVKM. Assay runs were performed at deep level. The repertoire was sequenced with immunoSEQ multiplex PCR; TCRdb's copy has only in-frame clones and lacks some. The table includes more than 2 million clones, more than 90% detected once. The sequenced sample consisted of naive CD4+ T cells sorted from blood. As for subset: CD45RA+ positively selected. This sequence joins TRBV28 and TRBJ1-3; possibly TRBD1 for D (5 bases). The sequence came from a man between 18 and 35 years old in good health. The CDR3 bases are TGTGCCAGCAGTTGGGGGGGGGTTATCGAAAACACCATATATTTT. Its translation: CASSWGGVIENTIYF.